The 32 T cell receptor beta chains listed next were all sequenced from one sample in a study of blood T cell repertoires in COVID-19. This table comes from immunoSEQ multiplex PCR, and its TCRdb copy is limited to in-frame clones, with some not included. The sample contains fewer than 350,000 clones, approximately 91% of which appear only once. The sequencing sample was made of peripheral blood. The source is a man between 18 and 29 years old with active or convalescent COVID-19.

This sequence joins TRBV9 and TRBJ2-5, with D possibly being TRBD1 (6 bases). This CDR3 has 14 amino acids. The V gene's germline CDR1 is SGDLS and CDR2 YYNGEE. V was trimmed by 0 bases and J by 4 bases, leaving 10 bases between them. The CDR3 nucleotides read TGTGCCAGCAGCGTAGAGGGGACAATAGAGACCCAGTACTTC. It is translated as CASSVEGTIETQYF.

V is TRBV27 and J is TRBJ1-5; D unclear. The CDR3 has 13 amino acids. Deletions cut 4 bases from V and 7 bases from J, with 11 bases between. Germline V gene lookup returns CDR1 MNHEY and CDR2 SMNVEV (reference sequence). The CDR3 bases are TGTGCCAGCAGTTCGGAGGCGGGGCAGCCCCAGCATTTT. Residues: CASSSEAGQPQHF.

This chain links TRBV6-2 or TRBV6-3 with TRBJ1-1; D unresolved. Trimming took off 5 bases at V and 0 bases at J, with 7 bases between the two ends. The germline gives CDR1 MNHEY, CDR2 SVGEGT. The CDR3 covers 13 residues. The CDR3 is CASSLEMNTEAFF. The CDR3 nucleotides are TGTGCCAGCAGTCTCGAGATGAACACTGAAGCTTTCTTT.

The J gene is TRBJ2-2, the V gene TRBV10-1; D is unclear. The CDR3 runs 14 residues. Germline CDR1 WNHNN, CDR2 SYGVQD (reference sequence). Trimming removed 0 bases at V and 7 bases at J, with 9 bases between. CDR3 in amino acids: CASSESSGFGELFF. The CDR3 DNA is TGCGCCAGCAGTGAGTCGAGTGGTTTCGGGGAGCTGTTTTTT.

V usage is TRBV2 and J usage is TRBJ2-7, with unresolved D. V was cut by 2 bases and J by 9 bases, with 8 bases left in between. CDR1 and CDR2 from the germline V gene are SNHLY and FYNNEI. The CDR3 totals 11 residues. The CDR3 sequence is CASSELSWQYF. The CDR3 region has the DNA TGTGCCAGCAGTGAATTGTCCTGGCAGTACTTC.

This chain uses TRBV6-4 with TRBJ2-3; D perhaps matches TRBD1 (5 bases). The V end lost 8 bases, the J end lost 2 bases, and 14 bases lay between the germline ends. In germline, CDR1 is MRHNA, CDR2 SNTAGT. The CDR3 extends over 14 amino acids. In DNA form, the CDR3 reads TGTGCCAGCGTCTACAAAGGGGCCACAGATACGCAGTATTTT. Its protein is CASVYKGATDTQYF.

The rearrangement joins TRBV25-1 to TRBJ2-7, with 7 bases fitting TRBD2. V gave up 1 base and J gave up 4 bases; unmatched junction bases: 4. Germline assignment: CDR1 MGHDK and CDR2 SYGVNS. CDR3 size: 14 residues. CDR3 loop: CASSESLGGYEQYF. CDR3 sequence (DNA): TGTGCCAGCAGTGAATCGCTGGGGGGGTACGAGCAGTACTTC.

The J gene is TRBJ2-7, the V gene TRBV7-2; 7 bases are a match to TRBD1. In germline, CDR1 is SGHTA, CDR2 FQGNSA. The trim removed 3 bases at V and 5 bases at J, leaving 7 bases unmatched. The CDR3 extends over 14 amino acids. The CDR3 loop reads CASSFGTGVDEQYF. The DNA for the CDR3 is TGTGCCAGCAGCTTCGGAACAGGGGTTGACGAGCAGTACTTC.

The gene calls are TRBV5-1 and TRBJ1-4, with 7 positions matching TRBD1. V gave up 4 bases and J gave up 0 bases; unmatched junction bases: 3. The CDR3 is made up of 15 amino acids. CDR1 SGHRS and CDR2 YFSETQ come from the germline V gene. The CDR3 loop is CASSSGQATNEKLFF. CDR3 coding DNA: TGCGCCAGCAGCAGCGGACAGGCAACTAATGAAAAACTGTTTTTT.

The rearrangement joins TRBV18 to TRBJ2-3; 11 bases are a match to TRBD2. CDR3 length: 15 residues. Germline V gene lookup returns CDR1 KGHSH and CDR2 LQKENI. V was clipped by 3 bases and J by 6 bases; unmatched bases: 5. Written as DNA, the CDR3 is TGTGCCAGCTCACCTTTACTAGCGGGGGAGGATACGCAGTATTTT. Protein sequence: CASSPLLAGEDTQYF.

The CDR3 reads CASSLALGSAKNIQYF. CDR3 DNA sequence: TGTGCCAGCAGCTTAGCGCTAGGGAGTGCCAAAAACATTCAGTACTTC. The chain couples TRBV7-9 to TRBJ2-4; the D gene is possibly TRBD2 (5 bases). Trimming removed 0 bases at V and 1 base at J, with 10 bases between. Germline V gene lookup returns CDR1 SEHNR and CDR2 FQNEAQ (reference sequence). This CDR3 has 16 residues.

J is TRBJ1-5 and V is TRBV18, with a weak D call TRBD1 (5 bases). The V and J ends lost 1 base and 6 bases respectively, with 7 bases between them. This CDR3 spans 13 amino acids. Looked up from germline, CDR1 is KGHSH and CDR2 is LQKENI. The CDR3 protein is CASSPQGPQPQHF. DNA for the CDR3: TGTGCCAGCTCACCACAGGGGCCTCAGCCCCAGCATTTT.

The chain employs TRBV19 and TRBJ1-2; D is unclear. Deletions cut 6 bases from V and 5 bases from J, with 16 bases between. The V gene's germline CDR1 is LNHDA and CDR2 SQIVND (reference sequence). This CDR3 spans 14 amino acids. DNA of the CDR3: TGTGCCAGTAGCCTTTCGGGTCGCGGATATGGCTACACCTTC. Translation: CASSLSGRGYGYTF.

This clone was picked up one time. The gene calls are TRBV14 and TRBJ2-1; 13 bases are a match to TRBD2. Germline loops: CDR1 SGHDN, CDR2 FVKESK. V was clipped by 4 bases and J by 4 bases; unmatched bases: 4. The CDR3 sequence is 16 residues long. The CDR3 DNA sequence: TGTGCCAGCAGCCGAGGGACTAGCGGGGCTTACAATGAGCAGTTCTTC. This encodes CASSRGTSGAYNEQFF. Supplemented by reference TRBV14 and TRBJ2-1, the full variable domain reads EAGVTQFPSHSVIEKGQTVTLRCDPISGHDNLYWYRRVMGKEIKFLLHFVKESKQDESGMPNNRFLAERTGGTYSTLKVQPAELEDSGVYFCASSRGTSGAYNEQFFGPGTRLTVL.

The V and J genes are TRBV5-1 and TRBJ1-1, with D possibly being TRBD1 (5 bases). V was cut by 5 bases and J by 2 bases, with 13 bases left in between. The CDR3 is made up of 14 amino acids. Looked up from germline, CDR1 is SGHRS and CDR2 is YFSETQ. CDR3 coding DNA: TGCGCCAGCAGTCGCCGAACAGGTAACACTGAAGCTTTCTTT. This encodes CASSRRTGNTEAFF.

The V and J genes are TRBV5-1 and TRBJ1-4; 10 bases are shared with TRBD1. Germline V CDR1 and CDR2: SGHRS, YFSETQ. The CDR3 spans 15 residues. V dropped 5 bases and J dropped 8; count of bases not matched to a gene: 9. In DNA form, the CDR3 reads TGCGCCAGCAGTCAGGGGACAGGGGTTTTGGAAAAACTGTTTTTT. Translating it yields CASSQGTGVLEKLFF.

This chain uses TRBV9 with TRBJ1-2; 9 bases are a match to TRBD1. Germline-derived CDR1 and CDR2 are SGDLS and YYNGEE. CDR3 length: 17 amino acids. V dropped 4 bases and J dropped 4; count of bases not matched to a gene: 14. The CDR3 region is CASSRRDRAGLVYGYTF. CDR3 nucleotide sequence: TGTGCCAGCAGCCGACGGGACAGGGCCGGACTCGTCTATGGCTACACCTTC.

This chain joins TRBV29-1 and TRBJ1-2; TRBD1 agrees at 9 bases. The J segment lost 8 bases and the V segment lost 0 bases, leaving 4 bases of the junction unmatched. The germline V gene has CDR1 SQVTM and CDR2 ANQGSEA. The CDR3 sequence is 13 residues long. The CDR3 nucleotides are TGCAGCGTTGAAGAACAGGGGGCGGAGGGCTACACCTTC. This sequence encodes CSVEEQGAEGYTF.

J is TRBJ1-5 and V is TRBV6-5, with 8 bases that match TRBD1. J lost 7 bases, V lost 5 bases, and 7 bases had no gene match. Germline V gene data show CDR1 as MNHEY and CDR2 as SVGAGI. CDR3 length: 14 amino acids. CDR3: CASSTGQGVQPQHF. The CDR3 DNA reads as TGTGCCAGCAGTACCGGACAGGGAGTCCAGCCCCAGCATTTT.

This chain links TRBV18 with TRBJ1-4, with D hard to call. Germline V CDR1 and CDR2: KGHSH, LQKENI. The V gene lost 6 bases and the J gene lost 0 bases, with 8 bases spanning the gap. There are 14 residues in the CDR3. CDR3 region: CASSREATNEKLFF. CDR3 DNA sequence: TGTGCCAGCTCCCGAGAGGCAACTAATGAAAAACTGTTTTTT. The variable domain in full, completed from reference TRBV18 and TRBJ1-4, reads NAGVMQNPRHLVRRRGQEARLRCSPMKGHSHVYWYRQLPEEGLKFMVYLQKENIIDESGMPKERFSAEFPKEGPSILRIQQVVRGDSAAYFCASSREATNEKLFFGSGTQLSVL.

CDR3 coding DNA: TGTGCCAGCTCTTACCTAGCGGGGGATTACGAGCAGTACTTC. Protein sequence: CASSYLAGDYEQYF. The V gene is TRBV6-6, the J gene TRBJ2-7; 10 bases match TRBD2. Germline lookup yields CDR1 MNHNY and CDR2 SVGAGI (reference sequence). CDR3 length: 14 residues. V lost 8 bases to trimming and J lost 4 bases; unmatched junction nucleotides: 8.

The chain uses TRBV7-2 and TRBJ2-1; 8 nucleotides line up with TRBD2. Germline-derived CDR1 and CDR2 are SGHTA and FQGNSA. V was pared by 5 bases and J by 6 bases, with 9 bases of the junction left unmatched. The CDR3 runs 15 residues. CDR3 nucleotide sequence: TGTGCCAGCAGCCCCCTGGGCGGGGGGCCCAATGAGCAGTTCTTC. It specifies CASSPLGGGPNEQFF.

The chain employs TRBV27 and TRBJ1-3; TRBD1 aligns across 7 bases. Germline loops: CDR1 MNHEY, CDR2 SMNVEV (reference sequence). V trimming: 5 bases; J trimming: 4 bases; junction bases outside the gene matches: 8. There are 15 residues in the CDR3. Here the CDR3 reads CASSRTNRGGNTIYF. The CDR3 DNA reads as TGTGCCAGCAGTCGAACAAACAGGGGCGGAAACACCATATATTTT.

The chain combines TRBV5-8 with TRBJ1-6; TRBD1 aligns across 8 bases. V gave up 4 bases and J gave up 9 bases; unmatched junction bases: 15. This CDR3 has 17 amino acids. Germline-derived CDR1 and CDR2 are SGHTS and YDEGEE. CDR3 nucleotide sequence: TGTGCCAGCAGCGGAACAGGACAGGGAAAAGCTGGTTCACCCCTCCACTTT. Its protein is CASSGTGQGKAGSPLHF.

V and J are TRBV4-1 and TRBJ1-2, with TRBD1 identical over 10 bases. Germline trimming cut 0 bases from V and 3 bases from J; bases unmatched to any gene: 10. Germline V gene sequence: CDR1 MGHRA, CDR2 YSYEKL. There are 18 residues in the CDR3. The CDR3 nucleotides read TGCGCCAGCAGCCAAGAAATACTCGGGACAGGGGCATACTATGGCTACACCTTC. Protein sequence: CASSQEILGTGAYYGYTF.

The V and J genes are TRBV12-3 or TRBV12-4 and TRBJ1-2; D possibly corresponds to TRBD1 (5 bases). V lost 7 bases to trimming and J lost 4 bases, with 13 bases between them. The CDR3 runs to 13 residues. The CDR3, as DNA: TGTGCCAGCACCCACGGGGGGGGCTATGGCTACACCTTC. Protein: CASTHGGGYGYTF.

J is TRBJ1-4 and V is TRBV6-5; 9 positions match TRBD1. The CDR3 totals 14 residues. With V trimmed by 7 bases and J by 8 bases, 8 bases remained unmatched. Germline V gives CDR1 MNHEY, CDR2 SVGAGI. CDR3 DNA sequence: TGTGCCAGCAACCGACAGGGGGAAGGGGAAAAACTGTTTTTT. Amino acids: CASNRQGEGEKLFF.

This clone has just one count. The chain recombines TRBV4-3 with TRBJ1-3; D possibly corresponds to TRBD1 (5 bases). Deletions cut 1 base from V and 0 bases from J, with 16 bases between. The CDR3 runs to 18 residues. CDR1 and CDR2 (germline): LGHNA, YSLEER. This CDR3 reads CASSQVWGTADSGNTIYF. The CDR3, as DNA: TGCGCCAGCAGCCAAGTCTGGGGGACTGCTGACTCTGGAAACACCATATATTTT.

This CDR3 is CASSEAGDSPGNTIYF. DNA of the CDR3: TGTGCCAGCAGTGAAGCGGGTGACAGTCCCGGAAACACCATATATTTT. The chain has TRBV6-1 and TRBJ1-3; weak D call: TRBD1 (5 bases). This CDR3 has 16 amino acids. Germline V CDR1 and CDR2: MNHNS, SASEGT. The V end was cut by 0 bases, the J end by 4 bases, with 13 bases between.

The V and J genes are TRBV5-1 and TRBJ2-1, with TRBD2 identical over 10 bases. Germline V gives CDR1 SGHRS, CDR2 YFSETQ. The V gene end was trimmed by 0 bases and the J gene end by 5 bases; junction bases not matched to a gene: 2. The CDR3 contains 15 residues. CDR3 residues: CASSLAGLADNEQFF. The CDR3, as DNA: TGCGCCAGCAGCTTGGCTGGACTAGCGGACAATGAGCAGTTCTTC.

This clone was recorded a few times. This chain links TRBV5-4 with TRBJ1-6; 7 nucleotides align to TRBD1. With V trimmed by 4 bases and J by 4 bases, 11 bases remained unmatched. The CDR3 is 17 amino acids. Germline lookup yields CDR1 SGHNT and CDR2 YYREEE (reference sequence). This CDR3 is CASSRKQGTAYNSPLHF. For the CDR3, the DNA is TGTGCCAGCAGCCGAAAACAGGGGACAGCTTATAATTCACCCCTCCACTTT.

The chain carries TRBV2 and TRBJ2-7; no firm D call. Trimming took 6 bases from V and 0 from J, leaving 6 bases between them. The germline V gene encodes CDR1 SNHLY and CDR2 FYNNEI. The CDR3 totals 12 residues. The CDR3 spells CASRSDSYEQYF. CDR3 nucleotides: TGTGCCAGCAGGAGCGACTCCTACGAGCAGTACTTC. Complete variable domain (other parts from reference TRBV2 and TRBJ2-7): EPEVTQTPSHQVTQMGQEVILRCVPISNHLYFYWYRQILGQKVEFLVSFYNNEISEKSEIFDDQFSVERPDGSNFTLKIRSTKLEDSAMYFCASRSDSYEQYFGPGTRLTVT.